Listed below are T cell receptor beta chains from one sample, sequenced in a study of T-cell memory formation after mild COVID-19. TCRdb analysed the 5' RACE reads with MiXCR anew, one entry per CDR3 protein. The sample consists of 400,000 to 500,000 distinct CDR3 sequences, 24% of them appearing once. What was sequenced was PBMCs or a T cell subset sorted from them (not recorded which). These receptors originate from an adult woman who had mild COVID-19 (a few samples of this study predate the infection). Cell type and time point are not known. Both conserved end residues are part of each CDR3. D genes are given only for firm matches. Clone size appears in some rows only: once, few, many, or a class for an expanded clone.

J gene,D gene,V gene,clone size,CDR3 DNA,CDR3 protein
TRBJ2-3,TRBD2,TRBV9,few,TGTGCCAGCAGCGCCTCTCCGGGAGGGCGGCGTGATACGCAGTATTTT,CASSASPGGRRDTQYF
TRBJ2-1,-,TRBV5-5,-,TGTGCCAGCAGCCTGCAGTGGAGACCATTGGGCTCCTACAATGAGCAGTTCTTC,CASSLQWRPLGSYNEQFF
TRBJ2-4,-,TRBV16,many,TGTGCCAGCAGCCAATCGAGCGGAATTCAGTACTTC,CASSQSSGIQYF
TRBJ2-1,TRBD2,TRBV29-1,-,TGCAGCGTTGAAGATCGGTCGGGAACTAGCGGGCTATACAATGAGCAGTTCTTC,CSVEDRSGTSGLYNEQFF
TRBJ2-1,TRBD2,TRBV7-8,few,TGTGCCAGCAGTTTACCTACCTTTAGCGGGAGTTACAATGAGCAGTTCTTC,CASSLPTFSGSYNEQFF
TRBJ1-2,-,TRBV4-2,many,TGTGCCAGCAGCCAAGCCGTGGGTGCTTCTGGCTACACCTTC,CASSQAVGASGYTF
TRBJ1-1,-,TRBV20-1,few,TGCAGTGCTAGAAGCGCGGGTGGAGGAACTGAAGCTTTCTTT,CSARSAGGGTEAFF
TRBJ1-2,TRBD1,TRBV20-1,-,TGCAGTGCTACGAGACAGGGGTACTATGGCTACACCTTC,CSATRQGYYGYTF
TRBJ2-7,TRBD1,TRBV7-9,-,TGTGCCAGCAGCTTAGAGGTGACAGGGGGACGCGAGCAGTACTTC,CASSLEVTGGREQYF
TRBJ2-2,-,TRBV5-5,few,TGTGCCAGCAGCCCCCGGAGGGTCAACACCGGGGAGCTGTTTTTT,CASSPRRVNTGELFF
TRBJ1-1,-,TRBV5-1,-,TGCGCCAGCAGCTTGGCAACAGGACCCAACACTGAAGCTTTCTTT,CASSLATGPNTEAFF
TRBJ1-6,-,TRBV6-5,-,TGTGCCAGTAATATGGGGAGCTCCTATAATTCACCCCTCCACTTT,CASNMGSSYNSPLHF
TRBJ2-7,-,TRBV5-1,-,TGCGCCAGCAGCTTTGCCAGGGGCGAGGGAACCTACGAGCAGTACTTC,CASSFARGEGTYEQYF
TRBJ2-6,TRBD1,TRBV12-3/TRBV12-4,-,TGTGCCAGCAGCACGACAGGGGCCGGGGCCAACGTCCTGACTTTC,CASSTTGAGANVLTF
TRBJ2-3,-,TRBV6-2/TRBV6-3,-,TGTGCCAGCAGTTACTCTGAGTCAAGGATGCAGTATTTT,CASSYSESRMQYF
TRBJ2-1,-,TRBV4-1,few,TGCGCCAGCAGAGGGGAGGTGGGTGTCAATGAGCAGTTCTTC,CASRGEVGVNEQFF
TRBJ1-2,-,TRBV6-5,-,TGTGCCAGCAGTTACTCTGGGAGGGACTACTATGGCTACACCTTC,CASSYSGRDYYGYTF
TRBJ2-3,TRBD2,TRBV20-1,-,TGCAGTGCTACGCACCGGGGGGGCCGGGATACGCAGTATTTT,CSATHRGGRDTQYF
TRBJ1-5,-,TRBV19,-,TGTGCCAGTACCTACAAGGGCGGAGTACGTCAGCCCCAGCATTTT,CASTYKGGVRQPQHF
TRBJ2-5,-,TRBV5-1,few,TGCGCCAGCAGTTGGGGCGCAGGTCCCACCCAAGAGACCCAGTACTTC,CASSWGAGPTQETQYF
TRBJ2-5,-,TRBV20-1,few,TGCAGTGCCAGAGACTCACTTACCCGGGAGACCCAGTACTTC,CSARDSLTRETQYF
TRBJ2-1,TRBD1,TRBV5-1,few,TGCGCCAGCAGCTATGGGACAGGTGACTACAATGAGCAGTTCTTC,CASSYGTGDYNEQFF
TRBJ2-5,-,TRBV7-2,-,TGTGCCAGCAGCTTGACCGGGACAAATCAAGAGACCCAGTACTTC,CASSLTGTNQETQYF
TRBJ1-6,-,TRBV4-2,-,TGTGCCAGCAGCCAATTCGAGCGGGGCTCGGGGGGGGGTAATTCACCCCTCCACTTT,CASSQFERGSGGGNSPLHF
TRBJ2-1,TRBD2,TRBV6-2/TRBV6-3,-,TGTGCCAGCAGAAAGGGACTAGCGGAGACGGGTGAGCAGTTCTTC,CASRKGLAETGEQFF
TRBJ2-2,-,TRBV6-6,few,TGTGCCAGCAGTTACTCTAGCCCCGGGGAGCTGTTTTTT,CASSYSSPGELFF
TRBJ2-2,-,TRBV18,few,TGTGCCAGCTCACCCCCCGGGCGTTCAGGACGGGAGCTGTTTTTT,CASSPPGRSGRELFF
TRBJ2-1,TRBD2,TRBV5-4,-,TGTGCCAGCAGTGGTAGCGGGAGGGACAATGAGCAGTTCTTC,CASSGSGRDNEQFF
TRBJ2-7,-,TRBV6-1,few,TGTGCCAGCAGTGATGGGAGGAGGGGGCGCCGGCGGGAGCAGTACTTC,CASSDGRRGRRREQYF
TRBJ1-2,-,TRBV7-2,few,TGTGCCAGCAGCTCCTACCAAGGCTACACCTTC,CASSSYQGYTF
TRBJ1-5,-,TRBV20-1,-,TGCAGTGCTAGATGGGACAGCAATCAGCCCCAGCATTTT,CSARWDSNQPQHF
TRBJ2-5,TRBD2,TRBV20-1,-,TGCAGTGCTATGAGCGGGACTCAGTACCAAGAGACCCAGTACTTC,CSAMSGTQYQETQYF
TRBJ2-7,TRBD1,TRBV30,-,TGTGCCTGGAGTGTACCGGGGACAGGACACTACGAGCAGTACTTC,CAWSVPGTGHYEQYF
TRBJ2-7,-,TRBV10-3,few,TGTGCCATCAGTGAGTCGGGGGCGTACGAGCAGTACTTC,CAISESGAYEQYF
TRBJ1-2,-,TRBV3-1,few,TGTGCCAGCAGCCTACGATTCCCCGGGGCCGCCAATGGCTACACCTTC,CASSLRFPGAANGYTF
TRBJ1-2,-,TRBV10-3,-,TGTGCCATCAGTGAGTCGGGGAGCAGGGTGGATGGCTACACCTTC,CAISESGSRVDGYTF
TRBJ2-5,-,TRBV21-1,-,TGTGCCAGCACTACGGGCCCTCCCGTCCAAGAGACCCAGTACTTC,CASTTGPPVQETQYF
TRBJ2-3,TRBD2,TRBV7-3,few,TGTGCCAGCAGCTTAGATGGGGGACTAGCGGGACCAGATACGCAGTATTTT,CASSLDGGLAGPDTQYF
TRBJ1-5,-,TRBV6-1,-,TGTGCCAGCAGTGATGCGACCCACCGGGGACAGCCCCAGCATTTT,CASSDATHRGQPQHF
TRBJ2-1,TRBD2,TRBV5-1,-,TGCGCCAGCAGACGGGAGGTTGAGCAGTTCTTC,CASRREVEQFF
TRBJ2-7,-,TRBV6-1,-,TGTGCCAGCAGTGAAGCCGGGGGCACCACCTACGAGCAGTACTTC,CASSEAGGTTYEQYF
TRBJ1-2,-,TRBV2,-,TGTGCCAGCAGTGGGGGTACAGGTCTGGGCTACACCTTC,CASSGGTGLGYTF
TRBJ2-3,TRBD2,TRBV18,-,TGTGCCAGCTCACTTCTAGCGGGAGGAGATTATGGGAATACGCAGTATTTT,CASSLLAGGDYGNTQYF
TRBJ1-2,-,TRBV21-1,few,TGTGCCAGCAGAACGGCAGGACAGGGAGACGGTTATGGCTACACCTTC,CASRTAGQGDGYGYTF
TRBJ1-2,-,TRBV3-1,few,TGTGCCAGCAGCCAAGAAAGCGGGAACTATGGCTACACCTTC,CASSQESGNYGYTF
TRBJ2-7,-,TRBV7-6,-,TGTGCCAGCAGCTTAGAAGCTGATAGCGTACGGGAGCAGTACTTC,CASSLEADSVREQYF
TRBJ2-7,-,TRBV29-1,-,TGCAGCGTTGCGCCGGAGCGCAGCTCCTACGAGCAGTACTTC,CSVAPERSSYEQYF
TRBJ1-1,TRBD1,TRBV7-9,few,TGTGCCAGCAGCTTTTCCGGACAGGGAGCTTTCTTT,CASSFSGQGAFF
TRBJ2-7,-,TRBV13,-,TGTGCCAGCAGCAAGACACTCTACGAGCAGTACTTC,CASSKTLYEQYF
TRBJ1-5,TRBD1,TRBV6-1,-,TGTGCCAGCAGTGAGCAGGGGGCACGCAATCAGCCCCAGCATTTT,CASSEQGARNQPQHF
TRBJ2-3,-,TRBV20-1,few,TGCAGTGCTAGAGATGGGGGTGACGGGGATACGCAGTATTTT,CSARDGGDGDTQYF
TRBJ1-2,TRBD1,TRBV4-3,-,TGCGCCAGCAGCCAAGGACAGGGGGTCTATGGCTACACCTTC,CASSQGQGVYGYTF
TRBJ2-1,-,TRBV24-1,-,TGTGCCACCAGTGATTTCCGGGGGCCCCCACGAACCTACAATGAGCAGTTCTTC,CATSDFRGPPRTYNEQFF
TRBJ2-1,-,TRBV7-9,-,TGTGCCAGCAGCCCACCGGACTATCCCCCCTACAATGAGCAGTTCTTC,CASSPPDYPPYNEQFF